This T cell receptor beta chain was identified in a study of blood T cell repertoires in COVID-19. At the level of the study: Sites across the United States, Italy and Spain contributed samples from acute and convalescent COVID-19.

This clone was found once. Germline loops: CDR1 SGHTA, CDR2 FQGNSA. Trimming pared 7 bases from V and 5 bases from J, leaving 14 bases between. The CDR3 is 13 amino acids. Original processing notes: Reference gene primer amplification gave nucleated cell count estimates. Assay: immunoSEQ multiplex PCR; the TCRdb copy retains only in-frame clones and omits some. V, J and clone size were drawn from that table, and D and trimming were deduced from the DNA. Counted here are over 55,000 clones, around four fifths occurring once; the ten biggest clones make up less than 6.5%. The sample consisted of peripheral blood. V and J are TRBV7-2 and TRBJ1-2; D ambiguous. The receptor was derived from a man in his forties or fifties with active COVID-19. The chain's CDR3 is CASNNPTGYGYTF. The CDR3 DNA reads TGTGCCAGCAACAACCCGACGGGATATGGCTACACCTTC.